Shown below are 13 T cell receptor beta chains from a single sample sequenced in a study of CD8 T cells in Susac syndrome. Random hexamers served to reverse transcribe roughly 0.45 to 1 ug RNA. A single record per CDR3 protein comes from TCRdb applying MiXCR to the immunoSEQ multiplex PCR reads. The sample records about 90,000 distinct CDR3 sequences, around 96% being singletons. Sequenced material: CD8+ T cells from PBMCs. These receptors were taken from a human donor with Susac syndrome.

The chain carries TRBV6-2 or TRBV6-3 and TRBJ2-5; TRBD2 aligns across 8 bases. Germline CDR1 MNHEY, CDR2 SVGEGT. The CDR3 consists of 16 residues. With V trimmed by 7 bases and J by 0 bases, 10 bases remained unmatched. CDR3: CASTIIGGADQETQYF. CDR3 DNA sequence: TGTGCCAGCACTATCATCGGGGGGGCGGACCAAGAGACCCAGTACTTC.

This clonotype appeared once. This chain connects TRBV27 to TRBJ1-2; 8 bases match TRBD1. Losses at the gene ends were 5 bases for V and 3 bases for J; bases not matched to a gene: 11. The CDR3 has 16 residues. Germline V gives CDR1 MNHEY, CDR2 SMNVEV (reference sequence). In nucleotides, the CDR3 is TGTGCCAGCAGTCCCTCGCGACAGGGGAGCCACTATGGCTACACCTTC. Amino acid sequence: CASSPSRQGSHYGYTF.

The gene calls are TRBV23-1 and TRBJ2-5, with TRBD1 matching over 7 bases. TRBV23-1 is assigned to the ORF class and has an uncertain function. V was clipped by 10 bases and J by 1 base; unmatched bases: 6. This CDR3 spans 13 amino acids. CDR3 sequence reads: CANENRGQETQYF. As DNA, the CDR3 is TGCGCCAACGAAAACAGGGGCCAAGAGACCCAGTACTTC.

In nucleotides, the CDR3 is TGCAGTGCTAGGCGAGACTTACAAGAGACCCAGTACTTC. Translation gives CSARRDLQETQYF. The V gene is TRBV20-1, the J gene TRBJ2-5; D ambiguous. The germline V gene encodes CDR1 DFQATT and CDR2 SNEGSKA (reference sequence). V shed 3 bases and J shed 2 bases, with 10 bases lying between them. The CDR3 is 13 residues long.

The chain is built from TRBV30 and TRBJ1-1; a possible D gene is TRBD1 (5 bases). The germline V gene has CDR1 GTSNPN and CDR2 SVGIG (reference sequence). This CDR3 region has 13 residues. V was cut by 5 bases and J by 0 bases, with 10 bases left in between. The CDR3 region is CAWGGLLNTEAFF. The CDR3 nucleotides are TGTGCCTGGGGGGGACTTCTGAACACTGAAGCTTTCTTT.

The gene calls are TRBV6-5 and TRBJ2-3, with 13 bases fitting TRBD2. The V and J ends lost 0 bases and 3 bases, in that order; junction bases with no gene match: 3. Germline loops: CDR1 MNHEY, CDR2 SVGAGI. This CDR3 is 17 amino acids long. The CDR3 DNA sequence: TGTGCCAGCAGTTACTCGACTAGCGGGGGGCTAACAGATACGCAGTATTTT. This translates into CASSYSTSGGLTDTQYF.

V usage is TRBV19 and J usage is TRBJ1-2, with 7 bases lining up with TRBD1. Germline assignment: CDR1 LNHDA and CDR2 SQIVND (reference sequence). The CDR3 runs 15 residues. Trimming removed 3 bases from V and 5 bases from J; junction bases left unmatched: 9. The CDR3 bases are TGTGCCAGTAGTATCCGGGACAGTTCCCCTTATGGCTACACCTTC. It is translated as CASSIRDSSPYGYTF.

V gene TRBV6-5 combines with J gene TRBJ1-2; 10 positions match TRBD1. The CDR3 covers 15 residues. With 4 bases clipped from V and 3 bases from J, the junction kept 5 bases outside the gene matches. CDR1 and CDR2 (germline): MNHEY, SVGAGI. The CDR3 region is CASSSGTGDYYGYTF. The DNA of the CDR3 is TGTGCCAGCAGTTCTGGGACAGGGGACTACTATGGCTACACCTTC.

The CDR3 DNA follows: TGCAGCGTTTCAGGGGCAGGCGACTCCGGGGAGCTGTTTTTT. This gives the protein CSVSGAGDSGELFF. The rearrangement uses TRBV29-1 and TRBJ2-2, with D possibly matching TRBD1 (6 bases). CDR3 length: 14 residues. CDR1 and CDR2 from the germline V gene are SQVTM and ANQGSEA. The V end lost 5 bases, the J end lost 6 bases, and 16 bases lay between the germline ends.

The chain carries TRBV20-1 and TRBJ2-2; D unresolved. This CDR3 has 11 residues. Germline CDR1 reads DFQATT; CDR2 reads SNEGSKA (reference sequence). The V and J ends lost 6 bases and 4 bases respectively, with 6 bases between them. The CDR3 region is CSAEATGELFF. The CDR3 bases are TGCAGTGCCGAAGCCACCGGGGAGCTGTTTTTT.

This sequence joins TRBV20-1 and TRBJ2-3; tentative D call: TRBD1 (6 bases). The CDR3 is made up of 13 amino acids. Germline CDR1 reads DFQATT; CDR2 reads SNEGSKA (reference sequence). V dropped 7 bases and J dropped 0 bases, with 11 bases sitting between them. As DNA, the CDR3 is TGCAGTGTTCGGGACACCAGCACAGATACGCAGTATTTT. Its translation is CSVRDTSTDTQYF.

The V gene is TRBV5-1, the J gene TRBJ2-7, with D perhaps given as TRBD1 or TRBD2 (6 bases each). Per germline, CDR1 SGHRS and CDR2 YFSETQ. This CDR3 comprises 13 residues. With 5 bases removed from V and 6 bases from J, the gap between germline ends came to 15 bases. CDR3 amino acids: CASRLNSGAEQYF. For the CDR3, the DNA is TGCGCCAGCAGATTGAATTCGGGGGCCGAGCAGTACTTC.

This CDR3 is CASSLGQGRAFF. The CDR3 region has the DNA TGTGCCAGCAGCTTAGGACAGGGCAGGGCTTTCTTT. This chain joins TRBV13 and TRBJ1-1; D perhaps matches TRBD1 (6 bases). The length of the CDR3 is 12 residues. V gave up 0 bases and J gave up 11 bases, with 10 bases separating them. Germline lookup yields CDR1 PRHDT and CDR2 FYEKMQ (reference sequence).